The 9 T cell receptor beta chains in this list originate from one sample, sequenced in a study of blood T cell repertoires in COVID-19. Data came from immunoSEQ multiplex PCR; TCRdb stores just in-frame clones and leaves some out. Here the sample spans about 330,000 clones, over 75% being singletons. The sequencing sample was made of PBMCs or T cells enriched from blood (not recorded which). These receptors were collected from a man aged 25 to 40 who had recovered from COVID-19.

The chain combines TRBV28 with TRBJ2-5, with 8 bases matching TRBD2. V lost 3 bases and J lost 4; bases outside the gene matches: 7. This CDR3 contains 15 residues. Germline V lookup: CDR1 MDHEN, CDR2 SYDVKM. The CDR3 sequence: CASSFLRGGRETQYF. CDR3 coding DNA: TGTGCCAGCAGTTTCCTTCGGGGGGGCAGAGAGACCCAGTACTTC.

As DNA, the CDR3 is TGCGCCAGCAGTACAGGGTCTGAAGCTTTCTTT. Amino acid sequence: CASSTGSEAFF. The J gene is TRBJ1-1, the V gene TRBV10-2, with D tentatively TRBD1 (6 bases). CDR3 length: 11 residues. V was cut by 5 bases and J by 6 bases, with 7 bases left in between. Per germline, CDR1 WSHSY and CDR2 SAAADI.

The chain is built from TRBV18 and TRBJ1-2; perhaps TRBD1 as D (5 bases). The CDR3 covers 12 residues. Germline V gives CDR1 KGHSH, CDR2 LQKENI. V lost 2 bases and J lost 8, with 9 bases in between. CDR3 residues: CASSPAGEGYTF. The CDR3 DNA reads TGTGCCAGCTCACCAGCGGGGGAGGGCTACACCTTC.

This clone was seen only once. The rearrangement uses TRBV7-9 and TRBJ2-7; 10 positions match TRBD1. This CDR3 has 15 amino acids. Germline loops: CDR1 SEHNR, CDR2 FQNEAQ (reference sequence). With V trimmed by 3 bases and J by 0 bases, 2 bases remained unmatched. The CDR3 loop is CASSLGQGISYEQYF. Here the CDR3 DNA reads TGTGCCAGCAGCTTGGGACAGGGGATCTCCTACGAGCAGTACTTC.

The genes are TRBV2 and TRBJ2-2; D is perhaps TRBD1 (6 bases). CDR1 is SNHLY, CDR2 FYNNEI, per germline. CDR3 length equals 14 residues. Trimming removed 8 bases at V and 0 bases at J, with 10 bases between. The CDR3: CASGRTANTGELFF. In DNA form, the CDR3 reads TGTGCCAGCGGGCGGACAGCGAACACCGGGGAGCTGTTTTTT.

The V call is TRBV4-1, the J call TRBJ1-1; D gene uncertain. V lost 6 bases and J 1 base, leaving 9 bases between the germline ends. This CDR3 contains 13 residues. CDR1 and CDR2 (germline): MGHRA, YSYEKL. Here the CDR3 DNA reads TGCGCCAGCAGTCGAGAAACGAACACTGAAGCTTTCTTT. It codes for CASSRETNTEAFF.

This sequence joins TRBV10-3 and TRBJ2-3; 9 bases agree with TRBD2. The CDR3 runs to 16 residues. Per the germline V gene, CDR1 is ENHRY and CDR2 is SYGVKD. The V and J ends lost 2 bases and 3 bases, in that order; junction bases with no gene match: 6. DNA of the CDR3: TGTGCCATCAGTGAGGTGGGACTAGCACCGACAGATACGCAGTATTTT. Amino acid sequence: CAISEVGLAPTDTQYF.

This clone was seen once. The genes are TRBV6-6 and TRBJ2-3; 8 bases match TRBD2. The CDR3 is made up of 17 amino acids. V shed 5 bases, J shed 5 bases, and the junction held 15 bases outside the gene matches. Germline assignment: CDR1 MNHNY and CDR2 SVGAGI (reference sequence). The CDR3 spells CASSPSLLRGVGDTQYF. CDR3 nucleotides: TGTGCCAGCAGTCCATCTCTCTTGCGGGGGGTAGGAGATACGCAGTATTTT.

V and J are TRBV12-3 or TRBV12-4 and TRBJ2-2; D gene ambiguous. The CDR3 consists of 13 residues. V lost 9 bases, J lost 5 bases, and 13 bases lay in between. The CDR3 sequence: CASRFAGTGELFF. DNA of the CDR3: TGTGCCAGTCGATTTGCCGGGACCGGGGAGCTGTTTTTT.